The 14 T cell receptor beta chains presented below share a single source sample, sequenced in a study of blood T cell repertoires in COVID-19. The data were produced by immunoSEQ multiplex PCR, yet TCRdb's version contains in-frame clones alone and is incomplete. The sample shows under 80,000 clones, roughly 90% of them seen only once. Sequencing input: peripheral blood. These receptors were obtained from a man aged 80 or over in a cohort sampled during active COVID-19.

This clone was detected only once. The CDR3 DNA sequence: TGTGCCAGCAGCCCCGGGACAGGGGGCGAAAAACTGTTTTTT. As protein: CASSPGTGGEKLFF. The gene calls are TRBV7-7 and TRBJ1-4, with 12 nucleotides matching TRBD1. CDR1 and CDR2 from the germline V gene are SSHAT and FNYEAQ (reference sequence). The V segment lost 5 bases and the J segment 8 bases; nucleotides outside the gene matches: 3. CDR3 size: 14 residues.

The J gene is TRBJ2-1, the V gene TRBV9, with 11 bases fitting TRBD2. The trim removed 0 bases at V and 6 bases at J, leaving 5 bases unmatched. The CDR3 runs to 16 residues. From germline, CDR1 is SGDLS and CDR2 YYNGEE. CDR3 nucleotides: TGTGCCAGCAGCGTAGGGGTTAGCGGGGGGGTCAATGAGCAGTTCTTC. Its protein product is CASSVGVSGGVNEQFF.

This clone was recorded a few times. The V call is TRBV5-1, the J call TRBJ1-6; 8 positions match TRBD1. Germline CDR1 reads SGHRS; CDR2 reads YFSETQ. CDR3 size: 14 residues. V dropped 6 bases and J dropped 10; count of bases not matched to a gene: 9. The CDR3 is CASKPTGADSPLHF. CDR3 DNA sequence: TGCGCCAGCAAACCGACAGGGGCCGACTCACCCCTCCACTTT. Filled out from reference TRBV5-1 and TRBJ1-6, the complete variable domain reads KAGVTQTPRYLIKTRGQQVTLSCSPISGHRSVSWYQQTPGQGLQFLFEYFSETQRNKGNFPGRFSGRQFSNSRSEMNVSTLELGDSALYLCASKPTGADSPLHFGNGTRLTVT.

CDR3 protein: CASGSQRAETQYF. DNA for the CDR3: TGTGCTAGTGGTTCCCAGCGAGCGGAGACCCAGTACTTC. The gene calls are TRBV12-5 and TRBJ2-5; D gene unclear. The length of the CDR3 is 13 residues. Germline V CDR1 and CDR2: LGHNT, FRNRAP. V was shortened by 4 bases and J by 5 bases, with 11 bases between the two germline ends.

This clone was detected only a few times. This chain uses TRBV10-3 with TRBJ1-6, with TRBD1 as a possible D gene (6 bases). Germline CDR1 reads ENHRY; CDR2 reads SYGVKD. The CDR3 loop spans 14 amino acids. Trimming removed 6 bases from V and 8 bases from J, with 14 bases in between. CDR3 nucleotide sequence: TGTGCCATCAGCGGGGGGCCAGATCATTCACCCCTCCACTTT. Protein: CAISGGPDHSPLHF.

The genes are TRBV3-1 (or the pseudogene TRBV3-2) and TRBJ1-1; D is uncertain. Between the trimmed V and J ends, which lost 0 bases and 1 base, there was a span of 12 bases. The CDR3 consists of 16 residues. From germline, CDR1 is LGHDT and CDR2 YNNKEL (reference sequence). The CDR3 region is CASSQEGFRRNTEAFF. The CDR3 bases are TGTGCCAGCAGCCAAGAAGGTTTCCGGAGGAACACTGAAGCTTTCTTT.

This rearrangement joins TRBV6-5 to TRBJ1-2; the match to TRBD1 covers 7 bases. The V gene end was trimmed by 6 bases and the J gene end by 8 bases; junction bases not matched to a gene: 6. The V gene's germline CDR1 is MNHEY and CDR2 SVGAGI. This CDR3 comprises 12 residues. CDR3 residues: CASRTGIRGYTF. The CDR3, as DNA: TGTGCCAGCAGGACAGGGATTAGGGGCTACACCTTC.

The J gene is TRBJ2-1, the V gene TRBV3-1 (or the pseudogene TRBV3-2); 9 positions match TRBD1. Germline V gene sequence: CDR1 LGHDT, CDR2 YNNKEL (reference sequence). The CDR3 consists of 16 residues. The J segment lost 9 bases and the V segment lost 3 bases, leaving 12 bases of the junction unmatched. This CDR3 reads CASSQRGQGHYAEQFF. The CDR3 DNA sequence: TGTGCCAGCAGCCAGCGGGGACAGGGTCATTATGCTGAGCAGTTCTTC.

This clone was seen more than once but under ten times. This chain uses TRBV14 with TRBJ2-5; maybe TRBD2 (5 bases). The CDR3 has 15 amino acids. V was trimmed by 2 bases and J by 8 bases, leaving 18 bases between them. In germline, CDR1 is SGHDN, CDR2 FVKESK. The CDR3 protein is CASSQRDTGGRTQYF. CDR3 bases: TGTGCCAGCAGCCAACGAGACACCGGCGGGCGAACCCAGTACTTC.

The genes are TRBV7-9 and TRBJ2-7; 8 nucleotides line up with TRBD1. Losses at the gene ends were 4 bases for V and 7 bases for J; bases not matched to a gene: 6. Germline V gene data show CDR1 as SEHNR and CDR2 as FQNEAQ (reference sequence). CDR3 length: 13 amino acids. CDR3 sequence (DNA): TGTGCCAGCAGCTCGACAGGGGCAAGGGAGCAGTACTTC. As protein: CASSSTGAREQYF.

There are a few counts of this clone. This chain links TRBV19 with TRBJ1-5, with 8 bases fitting TRBD1. In germline, CDR1 is LNHDA, CDR2 SQIVND (reference sequence). This CDR3 is 16 amino acids long. V was clipped by 3 bases and J by 6 bases; unmatched bases: 10. CDR3 residues: CASSITGRGRGQPQHF. The CDR3 coding sequence is TGTGCCAGTAGTATTACCGGCAGGGGGCGGGGTCAGCCCCAGCATTTT.

This chain links TRBV28 with TRBJ2-3; possible D gene TRBD2, 6 bases. Germline CDR1 reads MDHEN; CDR2 reads SYDVKM. The CDR3 runs to 18 residues. V was shortened by 4 bases and J by 2 bases, with 22 bases between the two germline ends. Here the CDR3 DNA reads TGTGCCAGCAGTTCCCCTCCGTGGAGGGCGGGCCTCACAGATACGCAGTATTTT. This sequence encodes CASSSPPWRAGLTDTQYF.

The chain is built from TRBV7-2 and TRBJ1-5; TRBD1 might be the D (5 bases). CDR3 size: 14 residues. From germline, CDR1 is SGHTA and CDR2 FQGNSA. V lost 5 bases, J lost 2 bases, and 10 bases lay in between. CDR3 region: CASSTRVGNQPQHF. CDR3 coding DNA: TGTGCCAGCAGCACCAGGGTTGGCAATCAGCCCCAGCATTTT.

The chain has TRBV4-2 and TRBJ2-3, with 13 bases fitting TRBD2. V lost 0 bases, J lost 7 bases, and 7 bases stayed unmatched. Germline V lookup: CDR1 LGHNA, CDR2 YNFKEQ. This CDR3 is 17 amino acids long. CDR3 in amino acids: CASSQDPLAGGQYTQYF. The CDR3 region has the DNA TGTGCCAGCAGCCAAGATCCACTAGCGGGGGGGCAATATACGCAGTATTTT.